This TCR beta chain appears in the sequencing data of a study of cytomegalovirus exposure and HLA in healthy donors. The CDR3 contains 19 residues. CDR1 MNHEY and CDR2 SMNVEV come from the germline V gene (reference sequence). V trimming: 10 bases; J trimming: 0 bases; junction bases outside the gene matches: 19. The PCR used 60 Vbeta and 13 Jbeta primers. Measured with immunoSEQ multiplex PCR; TCRdb has only the in-frame clones, and not every one. The sample has under 200,000 clones; over 75% are singletons. The receptor was derived from a woman aged 45-65 years in good health and CMV-seronegative. Sequencing was performed on PBMCs. This chain joins TRBV27 and TRBJ2-1; 9 nucleotides agree with TRBD2. The DNA for the CDR3 is TGTGCCACCAACAAGTGGGGAGTTAGCGGGAGTACCTCCTACAATGAGCAGTTCTTC. It encodes CATNKWGVSGSTSYNEQFF.